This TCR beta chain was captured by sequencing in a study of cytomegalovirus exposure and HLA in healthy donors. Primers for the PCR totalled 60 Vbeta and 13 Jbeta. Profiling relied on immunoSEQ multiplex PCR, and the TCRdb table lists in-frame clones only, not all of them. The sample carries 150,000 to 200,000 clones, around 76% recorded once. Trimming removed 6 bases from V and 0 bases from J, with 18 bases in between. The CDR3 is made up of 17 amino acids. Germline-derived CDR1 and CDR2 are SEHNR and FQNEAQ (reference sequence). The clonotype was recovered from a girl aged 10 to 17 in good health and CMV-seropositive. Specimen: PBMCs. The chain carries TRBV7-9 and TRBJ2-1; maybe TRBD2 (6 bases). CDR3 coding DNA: TGTGCCAGCAGGAAGGCGGGACGTCTGAGCTCCTACAATGAGCAGTTCTTC. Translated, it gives CASRKAGRLSSYNEQFF.